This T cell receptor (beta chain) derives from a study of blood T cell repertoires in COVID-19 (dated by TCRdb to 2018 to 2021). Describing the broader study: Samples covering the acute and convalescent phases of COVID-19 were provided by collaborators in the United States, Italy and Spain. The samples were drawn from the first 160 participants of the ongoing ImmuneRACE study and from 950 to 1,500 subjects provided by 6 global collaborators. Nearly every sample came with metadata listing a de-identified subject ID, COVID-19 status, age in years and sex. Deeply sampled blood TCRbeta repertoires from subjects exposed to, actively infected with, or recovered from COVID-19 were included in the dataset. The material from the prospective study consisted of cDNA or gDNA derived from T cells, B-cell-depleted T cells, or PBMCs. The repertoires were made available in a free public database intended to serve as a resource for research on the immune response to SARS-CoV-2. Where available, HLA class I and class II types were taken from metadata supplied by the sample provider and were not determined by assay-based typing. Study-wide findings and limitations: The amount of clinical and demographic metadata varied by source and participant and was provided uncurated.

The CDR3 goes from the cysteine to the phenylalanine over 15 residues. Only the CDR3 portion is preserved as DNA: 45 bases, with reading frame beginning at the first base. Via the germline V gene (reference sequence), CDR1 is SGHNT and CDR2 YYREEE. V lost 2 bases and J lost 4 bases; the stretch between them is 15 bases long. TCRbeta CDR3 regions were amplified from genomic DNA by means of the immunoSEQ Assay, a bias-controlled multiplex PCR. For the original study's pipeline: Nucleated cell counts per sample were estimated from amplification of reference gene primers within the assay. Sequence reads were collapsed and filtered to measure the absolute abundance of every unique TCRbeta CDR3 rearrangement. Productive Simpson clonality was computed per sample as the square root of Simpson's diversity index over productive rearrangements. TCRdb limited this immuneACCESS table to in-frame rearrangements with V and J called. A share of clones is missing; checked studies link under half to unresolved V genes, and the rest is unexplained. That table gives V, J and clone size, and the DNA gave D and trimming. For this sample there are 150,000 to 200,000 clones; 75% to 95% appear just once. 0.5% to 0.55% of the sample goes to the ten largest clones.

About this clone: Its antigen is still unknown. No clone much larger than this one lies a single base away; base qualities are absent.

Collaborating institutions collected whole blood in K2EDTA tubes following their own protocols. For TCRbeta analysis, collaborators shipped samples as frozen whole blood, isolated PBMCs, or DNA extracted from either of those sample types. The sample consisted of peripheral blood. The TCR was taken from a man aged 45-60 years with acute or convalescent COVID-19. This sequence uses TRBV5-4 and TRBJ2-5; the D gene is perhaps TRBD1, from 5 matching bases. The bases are TGTGCCAGCAGCTTTAGGCAGGGTGTGGGAGAGACCCAGTACTTC. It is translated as CASSFRQGVGETQYF.